This is a list of T cell receptor beta chains from one sample in a study of T cells after somatic rescue of genetic block. The table came from immunoSEQ multiplex PCR; TCRdb's copy has only in-frame clones and leaves some out. The table records tens of thousands of clones, approximately 91% of them present only once. The sequencing sample was made of peripheral blood mononuclear cells (PBMCs). The receptors come from a man in his thirties or forties. Each CDR3 is given with its conserved first and last residue. D genes are given only for firm matches. For some rows the clone size is stated as once, few or many, or as a class when expanded; others skip it.

CDR3nt: TGTGCCAGCATCCGTACTCAGGGGGCCACCTACGAGCAGTACTTC; CDR3aa: CASIRTQGATYEQYF; d_gene: TRBD1; v_gene: TRBV7-9; j_gene: TRBJ2-7; abundance: NA
CDR3nt: TGTGCCAGCGCAGAGACCTACGAGCAGTACTTC; CDR3aa: CASAETYEQYF; d_gene: NA; v_gene: TRBV6-1; j_gene: TRBJ2-7; abundance: NA
CDR3nt: TGTGCCAGCAGTCGTTACACCGATCAGCCCCAGCATTTT; CDR3aa: CASSRYTDQPQHF; d_gene: NA; v_gene: TRBV28; j_gene: TRBJ1-5; abundance: NA
CDR3nt: TGTGCCATCAAGAACACCGGGGAGCTGTTTTTT; CDR3aa: CAIKNTGELFF; d_gene: NA; v_gene: TRBV10-3; j_gene: TRBJ2-2; abundance: NA
CDR3nt: TGTGCCAGCATGCAAACAGGGGAGGACTATGGCTACACCTTC; CDR3aa: CASMQTGEDYGYTF; d_gene: TRBD1; v_gene: TRBV6-6; j_gene: TRBJ1-2; abundance: NA
CDR3nt: TGTGCCAGCAGCTCGAGTCCGGGGACGGAGACCCAGTACTTC; CDR3aa: CASSSSPGTETQYF; d_gene: NA; v_gene: TRBV7-2; j_gene: TRBJ2-5; abundance: NA
CDR3nt: TGTGCCAGCAGCTTAGCCCCGGGAAACTCCTACGAGCAGTACTTC; CDR3aa: CASSLAPGNSYEQYF; d_gene: NA; v_gene: TRBV7-2; j_gene: TRBJ2-7; abundance: NA
CDR3nt: TGTGCCAGCAGTGCCCGACGGGGAGGGACTGAAGCTTTCTTT; CDR3aa: CASSARRGGTEAFF; d_gene: NA; v_gene: TRBV6-1; j_gene: TRBJ1-1; abundance: NA
CDR3nt: TGTGCCAGCAGCACCTCGGGGGATCAGCCCCAGCATTTT; CDR3aa: CASSTSGDQPQHF; d_gene: NA; v_gene: TRBV7-8; j_gene: TRBJ1-5; abundance: NA
CDR3nt: TGTGCCAGCGTCGGGGACCTCGTCGAGCAGTACTTC; CDR3aa: CASVGDLVEQYF; d_gene: NA; v_gene: TRBV6-1; j_gene: TRBJ2-7; abundance: NA
CDR3nt: TGTGCCAGCAGTTTCAGGCGTAACTATGGCTACACCTTC; CDR3aa: CASSFRRNYGYTF; d_gene: NA; v_gene: TRBV27; j_gene: TRBJ1-2; abundance: NA
CDR3nt: TGTGCCAGCAGCACCCCAGGACAGGGAAGTTATTCACCCCTCCACTTT; CDR3aa: CASSTPGQGSYSPLHF; d_gene: TRBD1; v_gene: TRBV7-9; j_gene: TRBJ1-6; abundance: NA
CDR3nt: TGTGCCAGCAGCTCAGCTATGAACTATGGCTACACCTTC; CDR3aa: CASSSAMNYGYTF; d_gene: NA; v_gene: TRBV7-2; j_gene: TRBJ1-2; abundance: NA
CDR3nt: TGCGCCAGCAGCTTAGGACAGACCAGGGGCGAGCAGTACTTC; CDR3aa: CASSLGQTRGEQYF; d_gene: NA; v_gene: TRBV5-1; j_gene: TRBJ2-7; abundance: NA
CDR3nt: TGTGCCAGCAGTTTTGACGGTTTCGAGCAGTACTTC; CDR3aa: CASSFDGFEQYF; d_gene: NA; v_gene: TRBV6-5; j_gene: TRBJ2-7; abundance: NA
CDR3nt: TGTGCCAGCAGCCGTTTAGGGGATAGGCGCACAGATACGCAGTATTTT; CDR3aa: CASSRLGDRRTDTQYF; d_gene: NA; v_gene: TRBV4-2; j_gene: TRBJ2-3; abundance: NA
CDR3nt: TGTGCCAGCACCATCAGCGGTCTCTACAATGAGCAGTTCTTC; CDR3aa: CASTISGLYNEQFF; d_gene: NA; v_gene: TRBV14; j_gene: TRBJ2-1; abundance: NA
CDR3nt: TGTGCCAGCTCACCATCCGGCGCAGATACGCAGTATTTT; CDR3aa: CASSPSGADTQYF; d_gene: NA; v_gene: TRBV18; j_gene: TRBJ2-3; abundance: NA
CDR3nt: TGTGCCAGTAGTATAGCTGTACAGGGTCAAAGGGTTAAGAACACTGAAGCTTTCTTT; CDR3aa: CASSIAVQGQRVKNTEAFF; d_gene: NA; v_gene: TRBV19; j_gene: TRBJ1-1; abundance: once
CDR3nt: TGTGCCAGCAGCTTAGGGAGGGGAGGGCTCAACACCATATATTTT; CDR3aa: CASSLGRGGLNTIYF; d_gene: NA; v_gene: TRBV7-2; j_gene: TRBJ1-3; abundance: NA
CDR3nt: TGTGCCAGCTCACCCAGCGGGAGGGCCCCCCAAGAGACCCAGTACTTC; CDR3aa: CASSPSGRAPQETQYF; d_gene: TRBD2; v_gene: TRBV18; j_gene: TRBJ2-5; abundance: NA
CDR3nt: TGTGCCAGCAGGACGAACGGGGTGGGCACTGAAGCTTTCTTT; CDR3aa: CASRTNGVGTEAFF; d_gene: NA; v_gene: TRBV11-2; j_gene: TRBJ1-1; abundance: NA
CDR3nt: TGTGCCAGCAGTTATCAGGGTGAAGCTTTCTTT; CDR3aa: CASSYQGEAFF; d_gene: NA; v_gene: TRBV6-5; j_gene: TRBJ1-1; abundance: NA
CDR3nt: TGTGCCACCAGCAGAACGGCCTCGGGACTACCCACAGATACGCAGTATTTT; CDR3aa: CATSRTASGLPTDTQYF; d_gene: TRBD2; v_gene: TRBV15; j_gene: TRBJ2-3; abundance: NA
CDR3nt: TGCGCCAGCAGCTCCACAGCCGCAGGAAACACCATATATTTT; CDR3aa: CASSSTAAGNTIYF; d_gene: NA; v_gene: TRBV5-1; j_gene: TRBJ1-3; abundance: NA
CDR3nt: TGCGCCAGCAGCTACGGGACGGCCTCTGGAAACACCATATATTTT; CDR3aa: CASSYGTASGNTIYF; d_gene: NA; v_gene: TRBV4-3; j_gene: TRBJ1-3; abundance: NA
CDR3nt: TGTGCCAGCTCACCACTCCTTGACAGTGATGGCTACACCTTC; CDR3aa: CASSPLLDSDGYTF; d_gene: NA; v_gene: TRBV18; j_gene: TRBJ1-2; abundance: NA
CDR3nt: TGTGCTAGTGGTTTGGTACTTGGCCGTGGAACTGAAGCTTTCTTT; CDR3aa: CASGLVLGRGTEAFF; d_gene: NA; v_gene: TRBV12-5; j_gene: TRBJ1-1; abundance: few
CDR3nt: TGCGCCAGCAGTGGCGCGATCCAAGAGACCCAGTACTTC; CDR3aa: CASSGAIQETQYF; d_gene: NA; v_gene: TRBV10-2; j_gene: TRBJ2-5; abundance: NA
CDR3nt: TGTGCCAGCAGTTCTCTGGGACTAGCGAACAATGAGCAGTTCTTC; CDR3aa: CASSSLGLANNEQFF; d_gene: TRBD2; v_gene: TRBV27; j_gene: TRBJ2-1; abundance: NA
CDR3nt: TGTGCCAGCAGTATTGGGGCCAGGCTCGGTGAGTACTTC; CDR3aa: CASSIGARLGEYF; d_gene: NA; v_gene: TRBV28; j_gene: TRBJ2-7; abundance: NA
CDR3nt: TGTGCCAGCGCGGGACAGGGGATTACCGGGGAGCTGTTTTTT; CDR3aa: CASAGQGITGELFF; d_gene: TRBD1; v_gene: TRBV2; j_gene: TRBJ2-2; abundance: NA
CDR3nt: TGCGCCAGCAGTGAGTCCGTCCCGGGACTAGCGGGGGGGAGAAATGAGCAGTTCTTC; CDR3aa: CASSESVPGLAGGRNEQFF; d_gene: TRBD2; v_gene: TRBV10-2; j_gene: TRBJ2-1; abundance: NA
CDR3nt: TGTGCCAGCTCACCCGAGGTGATGGGGAATTCACCCCTCCACTTT; CDR3aa: CASSPEVMGNSPLHF; d_gene: NA; v_gene: TRBV18; j_gene: TRBJ1-6; abundance: NA
CDR3nt: TGTGCCACCAGCAGAGAAGGGGTGCCGGAATATGGAAACACCATATATTTT; CDR3aa: CATSREGVPEYGNTIYF; d_gene: NA; v_gene: TRBV15; j_gene: TRBJ1-3; abundance: NA
CDR3nt: TGTGCCAGCTCACCGAGGACAGGGGACCTACTCGATGGCTACACCTTC; CDR3aa: CASSPRTGDLLDGYTF; d_gene: TRBD1; v_gene: TRBV18; j_gene: TRBJ1-2; abundance: NA
CDR3nt: TGTGCCAGCTCCCCTGACGGGACAGGGTCCTGGGAGACCCAGTACTTC; CDR3aa: CASSPDGTGSWETQYF; d_gene: TRBD1; v_gene: TRBV18; j_gene: TRBJ2-5; abundance: NA
CDR3nt: TGTGCCAGCAGCATACAGGGTTTGTCCAAAAACATTCAGTACTTC; CDR3aa: CASSIQGLSKNIQYF; d_gene: NA; v_gene: TRBV9; j_gene: TRBJ2-4; abundance: NA
CDR3nt: TGTGCCATCAGTGAGTCTGTGAGGGGAAGCACTGAAGCTTTCTTT; CDR3aa: CAISESVRGSTEAFF; d_gene: NA; v_gene: TRBV10-3; j_gene: TRBJ1-1; abundance: once
CDR3nt: TGTGCCAGCAGCGACAGGGGTGGGACTGAAGCTTTCTTT; CDR3aa: CASSDRGGTEAFF; d_gene: TRBD1; v_gene: TRBV6-1; j_gene: TRBJ1-1; abundance: NA
CDR3nt: TGTGCCAGCAGTTTATTAGTCCTGAATCGTAGTGGCTACACCTTC; CDR3aa: CASSLLVLNRSGYTF; d_gene: NA; v_gene: TRBV28; j_gene: TRBJ1-2; abundance: once
CDR3nt: TGCGCCAGCAGCTTGGTAGGGGCCACGGGGAGCAGGAGCTCCTACAATGAGCAGTTCTTC; CDR3aa: CASSLVGATGSRSSYNEQFF; d_gene: NA; v_gene: TRBV5-1; j_gene: TRBJ2-1; abundance: NA
CDR3nt: TGTGCCAGCAGCTTGAATGAGGGGATCGGCTATGGCTACACCTTC; CDR3aa: CASSLNEGIGYGYTF; d_gene: NA; v_gene: TRBV5-4; j_gene: TRBJ1-2; abundance: NA
CDR3nt: TGTGCCAGTAGTGCCCGGGACAGGGGCGGGAATCAGCCCCAGCATTTT; CDR3aa: CASSARDRGGNQPQHF; d_gene: TRBD1; v_gene: TRBV19; j_gene: TRBJ1-5; abundance: NA
CDR3nt: TGTGCCAGCAGTTCCCCACAGGGGAAGCGGGAAGAGACCCAGTACTTC; CDR3aa: CASSSPQGKREETQYF; d_gene: NA; v_gene: TRBV6-6; j_gene: TRBJ2-5; abundance: NA
CDR3nt: TGCGCCAGCAGCTTGGGAGCGGGGATTGAGCAGTTCTTC; CDR3aa: CASSLGAGIEQFF; d_gene: TRBD2; v_gene: TRBV5-1; j_gene: TRBJ2-1; abundance: NA
CDR3nt: TGTGCCAGCAGTGCGGGCAGGGAAGGACTGCAGCCCCAGCATTTT; CDR3aa: CASSAGREGLQPQHF; d_gene: NA; v_gene: TRBV2; j_gene: TRBJ1-5; abundance: NA
CDR3nt: TGTGCCAGCGGGAGGCAGGGGGCCTCTGGCTACACCTTC; CDR3aa: CASGRQGASGYTF; d_gene: TRBD1; v_gene: TRBV5-6; j_gene: TRBJ1-2; abundance: NA
CDR3nt: TGCGCCAGCAGCCCGAGGGACAGAGATTCTGGGGCCAACGTCCTGACTTTC; CDR3aa: CASSPRDRDSGANVLTF; d_gene: TRBD1; v_gene: TRBV4-3; j_gene: TRBJ2-6; abundance: NA